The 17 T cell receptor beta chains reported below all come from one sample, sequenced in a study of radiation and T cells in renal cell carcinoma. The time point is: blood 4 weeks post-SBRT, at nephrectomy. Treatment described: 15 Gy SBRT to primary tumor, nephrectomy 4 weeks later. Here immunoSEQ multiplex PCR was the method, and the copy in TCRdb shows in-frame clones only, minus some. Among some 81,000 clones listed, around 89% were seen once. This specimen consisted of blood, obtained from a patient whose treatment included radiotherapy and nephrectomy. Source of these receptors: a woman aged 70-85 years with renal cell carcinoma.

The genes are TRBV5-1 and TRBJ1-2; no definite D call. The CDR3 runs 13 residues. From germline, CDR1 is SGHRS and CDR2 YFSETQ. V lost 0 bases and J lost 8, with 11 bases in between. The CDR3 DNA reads TGCGCCAGCAGCTTGGAGGGATTGCGGGGCTACACCTTC. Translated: CASSLEGLRGYTF.

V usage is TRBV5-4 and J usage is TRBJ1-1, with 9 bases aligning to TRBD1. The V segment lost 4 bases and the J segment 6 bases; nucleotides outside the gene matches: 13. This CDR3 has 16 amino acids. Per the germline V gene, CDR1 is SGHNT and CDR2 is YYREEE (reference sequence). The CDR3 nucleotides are TGTGCCAGCAGCGTCCCGGGCAGGACAGGGGCCTCTGAAGCTTTCTTT. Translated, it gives CASSVPGRTGASEAFF.

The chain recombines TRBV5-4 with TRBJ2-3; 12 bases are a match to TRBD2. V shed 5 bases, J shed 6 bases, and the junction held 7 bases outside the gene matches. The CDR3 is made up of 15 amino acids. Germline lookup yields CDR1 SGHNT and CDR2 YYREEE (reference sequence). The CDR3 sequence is CASRPTSGGWDTQYF. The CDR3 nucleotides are TGTGCCAGCAGGCCAACTAGCGGGGGGTGGGATACGCAGTATTTT.

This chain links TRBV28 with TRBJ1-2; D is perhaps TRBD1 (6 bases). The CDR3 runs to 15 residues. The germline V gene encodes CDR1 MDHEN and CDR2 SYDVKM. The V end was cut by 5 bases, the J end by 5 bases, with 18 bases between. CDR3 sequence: CASSAMGAGEYGYTF. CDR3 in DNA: TGTGCCAGCAGTGCGATGGGGGCAGGGGAGTATGGCTACACCTTC.

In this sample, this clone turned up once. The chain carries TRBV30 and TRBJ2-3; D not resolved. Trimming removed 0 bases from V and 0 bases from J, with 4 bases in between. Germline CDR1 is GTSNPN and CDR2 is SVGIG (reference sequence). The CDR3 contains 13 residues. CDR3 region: CAWSVQSTDTQYF. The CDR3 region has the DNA TGTGCCTGGAGTGTACAGAGCACAGATACGCAGTATTTT.

The DNA of the CDR3 is TGTGCCTGGAGTACATCGCCGAACACTGAAGCTTTCTTT. Protein: CAWSTSPNTEAFF. The J gene is TRBJ1-1, the V gene TRBV30; D ambiguous. Germline CDR1 reads GTSNPN; CDR2 reads SVGIG (reference sequence). The length of the CDR3 is 13 residues. The V and J ends lost 2 bases and 1 base respectively, with 8 bases between them.

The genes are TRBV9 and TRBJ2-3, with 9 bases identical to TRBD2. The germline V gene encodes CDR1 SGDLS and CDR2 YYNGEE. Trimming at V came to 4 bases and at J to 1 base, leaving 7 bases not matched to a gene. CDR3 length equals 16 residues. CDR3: CASSQRGGGGTDTQYF. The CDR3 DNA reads TGTGCCAGCAGCCAGAGGGGCGGGGGGGGCACAGATACGCAGTATTTT.

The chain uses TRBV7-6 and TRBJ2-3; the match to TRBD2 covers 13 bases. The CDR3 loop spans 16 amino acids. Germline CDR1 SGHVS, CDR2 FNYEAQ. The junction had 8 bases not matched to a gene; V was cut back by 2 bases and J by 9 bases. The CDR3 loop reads CASSLTTSGGEGTQYF. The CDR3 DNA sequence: TGTGCCAGCAGCTTAACTACTAGCGGGGGGGAGGGGACGCAGTATTTT. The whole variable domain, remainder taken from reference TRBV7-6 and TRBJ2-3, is GAGVSQSPRYKVTKRGQDVALRCDPISGHVSLYWYRQALGQGPEFLTYFNYEAQQDKSGLPNDRFSAERPEGSISTLTIQRTEQRDSAMYRCASSLTTSGGEGTQYFGPGTRLTVL.

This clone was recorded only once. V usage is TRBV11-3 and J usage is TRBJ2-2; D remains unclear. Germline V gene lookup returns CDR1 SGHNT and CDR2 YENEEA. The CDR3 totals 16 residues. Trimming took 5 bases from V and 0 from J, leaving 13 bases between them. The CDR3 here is CASSAMAVTNTGELFF. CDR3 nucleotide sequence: TGTGCCAGCAGCGCCATGGCCGTCACGAACACCGGGGAGCTGTTTTTT.

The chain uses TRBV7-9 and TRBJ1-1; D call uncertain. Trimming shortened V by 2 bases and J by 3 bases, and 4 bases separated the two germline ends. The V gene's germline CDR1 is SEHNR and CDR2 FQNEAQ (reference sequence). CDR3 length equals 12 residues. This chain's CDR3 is CASSLFHTEAFF. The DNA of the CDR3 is TGTGCCAGCAGCTTATTCCACACTGAAGCTTTCTTT. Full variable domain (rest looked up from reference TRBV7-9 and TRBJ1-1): DTGVSQNPRHKITKRGQNVTFRCDPISEHNRLYWYRQTLGQGPEFLTYFQNEAQLEKSRLLSDRFSAERPKGSFSTLEIQRTEQGDSAMYLCASSLFHTEAFFGQGTRLTVV.

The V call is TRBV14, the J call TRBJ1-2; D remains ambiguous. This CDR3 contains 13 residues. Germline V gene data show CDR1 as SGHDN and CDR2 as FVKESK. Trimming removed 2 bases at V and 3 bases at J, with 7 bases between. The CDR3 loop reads CASSQRGDYGYTF. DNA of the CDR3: TGTGCCAGCAGCCAACGAGGAGACTATGGCTACACCTTC.

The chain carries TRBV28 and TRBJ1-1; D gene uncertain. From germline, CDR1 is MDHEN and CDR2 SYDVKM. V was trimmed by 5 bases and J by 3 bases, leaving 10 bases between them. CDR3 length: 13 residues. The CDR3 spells CASSSSLHTEAFF. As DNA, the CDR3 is TGTGCCAGCAGTAGCAGTCTACACACTGAAGCTTTCTTT. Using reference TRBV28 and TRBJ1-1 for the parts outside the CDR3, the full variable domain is DVKVTQSSRYLVKRTGEKVFLECVQDMDHENMFWYRQDPGLGLRLIYFSYDVKMKEKGDIPEGYSVSREKKERFSLILESASTNQTSMYLCASSSSLHTEAFFGQGTRLTVV.

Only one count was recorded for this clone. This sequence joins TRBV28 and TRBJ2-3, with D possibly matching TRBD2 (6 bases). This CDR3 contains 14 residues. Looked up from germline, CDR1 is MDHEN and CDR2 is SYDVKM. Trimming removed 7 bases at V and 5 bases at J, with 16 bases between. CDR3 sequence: CASIPTRTLDTQYF. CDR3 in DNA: TGTGCCAGCATTCCGACTAGAACGTTAGATACGCAGTATTTT.

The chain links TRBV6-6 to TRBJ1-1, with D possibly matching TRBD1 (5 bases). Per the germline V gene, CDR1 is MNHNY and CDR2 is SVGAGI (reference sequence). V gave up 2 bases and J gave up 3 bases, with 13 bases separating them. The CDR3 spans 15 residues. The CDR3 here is CASSYPQGRDTEAFF. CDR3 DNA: TGTGCCAGCAGTTACCCCCAGGGTAGAGACACTGAAGCTTTCTTT.

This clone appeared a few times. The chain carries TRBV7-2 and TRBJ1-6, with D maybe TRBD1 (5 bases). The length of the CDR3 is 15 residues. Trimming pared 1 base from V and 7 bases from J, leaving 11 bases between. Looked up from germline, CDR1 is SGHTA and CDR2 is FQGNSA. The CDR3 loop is CASSLEGDGNSPLHF. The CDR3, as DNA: TGTGCCAGCAGCTTAGAAGGGGATGGAAATTCACCCCTCCACTTT.

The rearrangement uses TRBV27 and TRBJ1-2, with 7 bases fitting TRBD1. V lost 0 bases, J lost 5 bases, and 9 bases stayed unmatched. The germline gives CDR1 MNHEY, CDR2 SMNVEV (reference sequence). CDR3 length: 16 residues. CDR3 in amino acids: CASSLSGQAILYGYTF. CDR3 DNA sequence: TGTGCCAGCAGTTTATCTGGACAGGCTATACTATATGGCTACACCTTC.

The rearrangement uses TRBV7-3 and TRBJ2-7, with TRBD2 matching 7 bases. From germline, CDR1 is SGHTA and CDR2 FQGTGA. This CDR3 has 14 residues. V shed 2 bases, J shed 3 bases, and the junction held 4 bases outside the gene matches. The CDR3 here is CASSLLGGGYEQYF. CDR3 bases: TGTGCCAGCAGCTTACTAGGCGGGGGCTACGAGCAGTACTTC.